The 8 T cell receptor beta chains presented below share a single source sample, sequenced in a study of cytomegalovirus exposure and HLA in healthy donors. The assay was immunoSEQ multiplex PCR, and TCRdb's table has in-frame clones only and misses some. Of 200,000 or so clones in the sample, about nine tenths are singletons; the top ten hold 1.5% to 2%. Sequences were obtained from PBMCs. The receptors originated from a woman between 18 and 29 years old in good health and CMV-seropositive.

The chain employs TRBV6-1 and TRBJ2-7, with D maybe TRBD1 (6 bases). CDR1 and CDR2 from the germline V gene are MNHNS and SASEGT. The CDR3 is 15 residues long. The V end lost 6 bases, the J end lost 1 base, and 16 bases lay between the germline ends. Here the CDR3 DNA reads TGTGCCAGCAGGGGACACAGGGTTAGGTCCTACGAGCAGTACTTC. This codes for CASRGHRVRSYEQYF.

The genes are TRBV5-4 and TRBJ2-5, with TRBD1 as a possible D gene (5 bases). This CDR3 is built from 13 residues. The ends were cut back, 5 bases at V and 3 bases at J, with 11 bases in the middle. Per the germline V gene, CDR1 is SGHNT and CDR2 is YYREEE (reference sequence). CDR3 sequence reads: CASRPTGEETQYF. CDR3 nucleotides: TGTGCCAGCAGGCCTACAGGTGAAGAGACCCAGTACTTC.

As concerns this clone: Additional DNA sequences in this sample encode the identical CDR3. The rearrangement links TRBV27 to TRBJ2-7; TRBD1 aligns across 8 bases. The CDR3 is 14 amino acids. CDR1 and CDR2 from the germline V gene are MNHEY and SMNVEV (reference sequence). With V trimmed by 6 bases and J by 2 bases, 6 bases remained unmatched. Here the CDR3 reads CASSPGQGAYEQYF. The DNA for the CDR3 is TGTGCCAGCAGCCCCGGACAGGGAGCCTACGAGCAGTACTTC.

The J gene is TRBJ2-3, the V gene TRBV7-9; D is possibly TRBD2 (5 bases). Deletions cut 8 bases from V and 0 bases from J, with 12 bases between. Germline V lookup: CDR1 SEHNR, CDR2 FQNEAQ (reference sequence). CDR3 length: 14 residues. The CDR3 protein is CASDLGGSTDTQYF. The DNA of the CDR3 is TGTGCCAGCGATTTGGGCGGGAGCACAGATACGCAGTATTTT.

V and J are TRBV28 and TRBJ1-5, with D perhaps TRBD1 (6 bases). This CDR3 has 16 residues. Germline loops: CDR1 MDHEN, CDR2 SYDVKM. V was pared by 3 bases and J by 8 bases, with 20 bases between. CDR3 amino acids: CASSFGGGLFGKPQHF. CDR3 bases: TGTGCCAGCAGTTTTGGGGGGGGCTTATTCGGAAAGCCCCAGCATTTT.

The CDR3 DNA is TGTGCCAGCAGCTTACAGGGAAATGGCTACACCTTC. This codes for CASSLQGNGYTF. V is TRBV7-9 and J is TRBJ1-2, with D possibly matching TRBD1 (5 bases). Germline loops: CDR1 SEHNR, CDR2 FQNEAQ (reference sequence). The CDR3 contains 12 residues. Trimming left V 2 bases short and J 6 bases short, with 7 bases between.

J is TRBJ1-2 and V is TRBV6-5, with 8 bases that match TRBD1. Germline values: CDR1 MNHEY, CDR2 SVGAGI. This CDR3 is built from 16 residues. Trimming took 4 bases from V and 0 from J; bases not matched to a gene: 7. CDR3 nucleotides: TGTGCCAGCAGTTCGGGACAGGTTCGAGCTAACTATGGCTACACCTTC. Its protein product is CASSSGQVRANYGYTF.

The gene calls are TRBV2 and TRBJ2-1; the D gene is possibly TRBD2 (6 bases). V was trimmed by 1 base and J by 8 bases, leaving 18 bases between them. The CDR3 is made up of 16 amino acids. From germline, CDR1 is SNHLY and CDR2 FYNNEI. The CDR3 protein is CASSEVQAGFFYEQFF. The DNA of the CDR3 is TGTGCCAGCAGTGAAGTTCAAGCGGGCTTTTTCTATGAGCAGTTCTTC.